In this sample, the clone carrying this TCR beta chain turned up once. Random hexamers served to reverse transcribe about 0.5 to 1 ug RNA. MiXCR, applied by TCRdb to the immunoSEQ multiplex PCR reads, yields one record per CDR3 protein. The table lists 200,000 to 250,000 distinct CDR3 sequences, 90% to 95% of them singletons. This sample is part of a study of CD8 T cells in Susac syndrome. Germline V lookup: CDR1 MNHEY, CDR2 SVGEGT. The CDR3 consists of 16 residues. The ends lost 7 bases at V and 2 bases at J; junction bases unmatched: 10. TEMRA cells were FACS-enriched and CD8+ and CD4+ T cells negatively isolated.

The sequence was collected from a human donor with multiple sclerosis. V is TRBV6-2 or TRBV6-3 and J is TRBJ2-1; TRBD1 agrees at 8 bases. Sequences were obtained from CD4+ T cells from PBMCs. The CDR3 reads CASTPGEDRAYNEQFF. The CDR3 DNA is TGTGCCAGCACACCGGGGGAGGACAGGGCCTACAATGAGCAGTTCTTC.